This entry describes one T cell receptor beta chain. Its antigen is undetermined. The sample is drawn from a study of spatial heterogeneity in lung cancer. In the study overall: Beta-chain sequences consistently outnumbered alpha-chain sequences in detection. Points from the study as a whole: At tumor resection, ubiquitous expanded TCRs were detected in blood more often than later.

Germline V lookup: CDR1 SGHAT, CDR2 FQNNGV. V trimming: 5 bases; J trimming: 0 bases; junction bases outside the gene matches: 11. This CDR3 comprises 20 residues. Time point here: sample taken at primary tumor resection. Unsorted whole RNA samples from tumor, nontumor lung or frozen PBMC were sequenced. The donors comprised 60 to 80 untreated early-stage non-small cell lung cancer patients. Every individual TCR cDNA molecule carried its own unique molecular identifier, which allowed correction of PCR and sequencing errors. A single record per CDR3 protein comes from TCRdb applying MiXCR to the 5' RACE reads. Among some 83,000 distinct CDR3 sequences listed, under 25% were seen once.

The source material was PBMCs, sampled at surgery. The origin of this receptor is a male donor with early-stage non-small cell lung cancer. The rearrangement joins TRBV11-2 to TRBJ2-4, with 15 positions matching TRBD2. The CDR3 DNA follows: TGTGCCAGCAGCCATTACGGACTAGCGGGGGGGCCAATAGCCAAAAACATTCAGTACTTC. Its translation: CASSHYGLAGGPIAKNIQYF.